Listed below are T cell receptor beta chains from one sample, sequenced in a study of blood T cell repertoires in COVID-19. Using immunoSEQ multiplex PCR, the repertoire was profiled, and TCRdb retains in-frame clones only, with some absent. The repertoire includes 390,000 or so clones, around 87% of them detected once, and less than 11% sits in the top ten. Sample: peripheral blood. The receptor source for this set is a woman aged 25 to 39 with COVID-19, enrolled during active disease. Each CDR3 is given with its conserved first and last residue. Each record gives: D gene, V gene, clone size, J gene, CDR3 protein, CDR3 DNA. The D gene is left open where the match is weak. Size is stated for part of the rows, as once, few or many counts, or as a class when the clone is expanded.

D gene: -; V gene: TRBV21-1; clone size: -; J gene: TRBJ2-7; CDR3 protein: CASSKTSGPYEQYF; CDR3 DNA: TGTGCCAGCAGCAAGACTAGCGGACCATACGAGCAGTACTTC
D gene: -; V gene: TRBV19; clone size: -; J gene: TRBJ2-6; CDR3 protein: CAGGQGGGANVLTF; CDR3 DNA: TGTGCCGGAGGGCAGGGCGGTGGGGCCAACGTCCTGACTTTC
D gene: -; V gene: TRBV18; clone size: -; J gene: TRBJ2-7; CDR3 protein: CASSPPSRYSYEQYF; CDR3 DNA: TGTGCCAGCTCACCACCGTCCAGGTATTCCTACGAGCAGTACTTC
D gene: -; V gene: TRBV11-1; clone size: -; J gene: TRBJ2-7; CDR3 protein: CASSQNGLTYHEQYF; CDR3 DNA: TGTGCCAGCAGCCAAAATGGACTAACGTACCACGAGCAGTACTTC
D gene: -; V gene: TRBV7-9; clone size: once; J gene: TRBJ1-1; CDR3 protein: CASSFGGDTEAFF; CDR3 DNA: TGTGCCAGCAGCTTCGGGGGTGACACTGAAGCTTTCTTT
D gene: TRBD1; V gene: TRBV28; clone size: once; J gene: TRBJ1-2; CDR3 protein: CASSPTVGQGAFSYGYTF; CDR3 DNA: TGTGCCAGCAGTCCTACCGTGGGACAGGGGGCGTTTAGCTATGGCTACACCTTC
D gene: TRBD1; V gene: TRBV28; clone size: -; J gene: TRBJ1-2; CDR3 protein: CASSLNHRGGGYTF; CDR3 DNA: TGTGCCAGCAGTTTAAACCACAGGGGTGGCGGCTACACCTTC
D gene: -; V gene: TRBV19; clone size: -; J gene: TRBJ2-3; CDR3 protein: CASTRGHRGADTQYF; CDR3 DNA: TGTGCCAGTACCAGGGGACACCGGGGAGCAGATACGCAGTATTTT
D gene: -; V gene: TRBV4-2; clone size: -; J gene: TRBJ2-6; CDR3 protein: CASSQESSSGANVLTF; CDR3 DNA: TGTGCCAGCAGCCAAGAGTCGAGCTCTGGGGCCAACGTCCTGACTTTC
D gene: -; V gene: TRBV28; clone size: -; J gene: TRBJ2-3; CDR3 protein: CATVIREADTQYF; CDR3 DNA: TGTGCCACCGTGATCAGGGAGGCAGATACGCAGTATTTT
D gene: TRBD2; V gene: TRBV5-6; clone size: -; J gene: TRBJ2-3; CDR3 protein: CASSLLSGDKNTQYF; CDR3 DNA: TGTGCCAGCAGCTTGCTTAGCGGGGATAAGAATACGCAGTATTTT
D gene: TRBD1; V gene: TRBV2; clone size: -; J gene: TRBJ2-2; CDR3 protein: CASSGGQGLNTGELFF; CDR3 DNA: TGTGCCAGCAGTGGAGGACAGGGGTTGAACACCGGGGAGCTGTTTTTT
D gene: -; V gene: TRBV19; clone size: -; J gene: TRBJ2-7; CDR3 protein: CASSIDLLYEQYF; CDR3 DNA: TGTGCCAGTAGTATAGACCTCCTCTACGAGCAGTACTTC
D gene: -; V gene: TRBV11-2; clone size: -; J gene: TRBJ2-7; CDR3 protein: CASSYDRSAYEQYF; CDR3 DNA: TGTGCCAGCAGCTACGACAGATCCGCCTACGAGCAGTACTTC
D gene: -; V gene: TRBV2; clone size: -; J gene: TRBJ2-3; CDR3 protein: CASRVTGTSYTDTQYF; CDR3 DNA: TGTGCCAGCAGGGTCACCGGGACTTCCTACACAGATACGCAGTATTTT
D gene: -; V gene: TRBV10-3; clone size: -; J gene: TRBJ2-1; CDR3 protein: CAISETHGSSYNEQFF; CDR3 DNA: TGTGCCATCAGTGAGACCCATGGGAGCTCCTACAATGAGCAGTTCTTC
D gene: TRBD1; V gene: TRBV27; clone size: -; J gene: TRBJ1-1; CDR3 protein: CASSPWTGARTEAFF; CDR3 DNA: TGTGCCAGCAGTCCATGGACAGGGGCACGAACTGAAGCTTTCTTT
D gene: -; V gene: TRBV5-4; clone size: -; J gene: TRBJ2-3; CDR3 protein: CASSLGPLRTDTQYF; CDR3 DNA: TGTGCCAGCAGCTTGGGGCCTCTCCGCACAGATACGCAGTATTTT
D gene: -; V gene: TRBV11-3; clone size: few; J gene: TRBJ1-1; CDR3 protein: CASSLDLGTQAFF; CDR3 DNA: TGTGCCAGCAGCTTAGATCTGGGGACACAAGCTTTCTTT
D gene: -; V gene: TRBV4-1; clone size: -; J gene: TRBJ1-2; CDR3 protein: CASSQEGGGVNYGYTF; CDR3 DNA: TGCGCCAGCAGCCAAGAAGGGGGTGGTGTTAACTATGGCTACACCTTC
D gene: TRBD1; V gene: TRBV6-5; clone size: -; J gene: TRBJ2-7; CDR3 protein: CASNAGQGGYEQYF; CDR3 DNA: TGTGCCAGCAATGCGGGACAGGGTGGCTACGAGCAGTACTTC
D gene: -; V gene: TRBV29-1; clone size: once; J gene: TRBJ2-1; CDR3 protein: CSVAGGDTYNEQFF; CDR3 DNA: TGCAGCGTTGCCGGTGGAGATACTTACAATGAGCAGTTCTTC
D gene: -; V gene: TRBV19; clone size: -; J gene: TRBJ2-2; CDR3 protein: CASGFLWRSGELFF; CDR3 DNA: TGTGCCAGTGGCTTCCTCTGGCGGAGCGGGGAGCTGTTTTTT
D gene: TRBD1; V gene: TRBV11-2; clone size: few; J gene: TRBJ1-1; CDR3 protein: CASSTGGTEAFF; CDR3 DNA: TGTGCCAGCAGCACAGGGGGCACTGAAGCTTTCTTT
D gene: TRBD1; V gene: TRBV11-2; clone size: few; J gene: TRBJ1-3; CDR3 protein: CASRHVRGNGNTIYF; CDR3 DNA: TGTGCCAGCAGGCACGTCAGGGGGAATGGAAACACCATATATTTT
D gene: -; V gene: TRBV11-2; clone size: few; J gene: TRBJ2-2; CDR3 protein: CASSLVFFAGTGELFF; CDR3 DNA: TGTGCCAGCAGCTTAGTGTTTTTCGCGGGCACCGGGGAGCTGTTTTTT
D gene: TRBD2; V gene: TRBV9; clone size: -; J gene: TRBJ2-1; CDR3 protein: CASSVGVGGEYNEQFF; CDR3 DNA: TGTGCCAGCAGCGTAGGTGTCGGGGGGGAATACAATGAGCAGTTCTTC
D gene: -; V gene: TRBV7-2; clone size: -; J gene: TRBJ1-1; CDR3 protein: CASSLGRGMNTEAFF; CDR3 DNA: TGTGCCAGCAGCTTAGGAAGGGGCATGAACACTGAAGCTTTCTTT
D gene: TRBD1; V gene: TRBV7-2; clone size: -; J gene: TRBJ2-5; CDR3 protein: CASSLKGRGQETQYF; CDR3 DNA: TGTGCCAGCAGCTTAAAGGGCAGGGGGCAAGAGACCCAGTACTTC
D gene: TRBD1; V gene: TRBV2; clone size: -; J gene: TRBJ2-5; CDR3 protein: CASRTQGKETQYF; CDR3 DNA: TGTGCCAGCAGAACACAGGGGAAAGAGACCCAGTACTTC
D gene: -; V gene: TRBV24-1; clone size: -; J gene: TRBJ2-2; CDR3 protein: CATSPGWGDTGELFF; CDR3 DNA: TGTGCCACCAGCCCCGGGTGGGGGGACACCGGGGAGCTGTTTTTT
D gene: -; V gene: TRBV19; clone size: -; J gene: TRBJ2-5; CDR3 protein: CASSTGLRQETQYF; CDR3 DNA: TGTGCCAGTAGTACGGGATTAAGGCAAGAGACCCAGTACTTC
D gene: TRBD1; V gene: TRBV2; clone size: -; J gene: TRBJ2-7; CDR3 protein: CASSEFQGAYEQYF; CDR3 DNA: TGTGCCAGCAGTGAATTCCAGGGGGCCTACGAGCAGTACTTC
D gene: -; V gene: TRBV5-1; clone size: -; J gene: TRBJ2-3; CDR3 protein: CASSPGGRPDTQYF; CDR3 DNA: TGCGCCAGCAGCCCAGGGGGGAGGCCGGATACGCAGTATTTT
D gene: TRBD2; V gene: TRBV6-1; clone size: once; J gene: TRBJ2-2; CDR3 protein: CASSARDSSLAGVTGELFF; CDR3 DNA: TGTGCCAGCAGTGCCCGGGACAGCTCACTAGCGGGAGTTACCGGGGAGCTGTTTTTT
D gene: -; V gene: TRBV9; clone size: -; J gene: TRBJ1-1; CDR3 protein: CASSVVATRNTEAFF; CDR3 DNA: TGTGCCAGCAGCGTAGTTGCAACAAGGAACACTGAAGCTTTCTTT
D gene: -; V gene: TRBV7-2; clone size: -; J gene: TRBJ1-4; CDR3 protein: CASSLSLTNEKLFF; CDR3 DNA: TGTGCCAGCAGCTTATCCTTGACTAATGAAAAACTGTTTTTT
D gene: TRBD2; V gene: TRBV5-1; clone size: -; J gene: TRBJ2-7; CDR3 protein: CASRGLAGVKEQYF; CDR3 DNA: TGCGCCAGCAGAGGACTAGCGGGAGTGAAGGAGCAGTACTTC
D gene: TRBD1; V gene: TRBV14; clone size: -; J gene: TRBJ1-1; CDR3 protein: CASSQGGTGGNLNTEAFF; CDR3 DNA: TGTGCCAGCAGCCAAGGCGGGACAGGCGGGAACCTGAACACTGAAGCTTTCTTT